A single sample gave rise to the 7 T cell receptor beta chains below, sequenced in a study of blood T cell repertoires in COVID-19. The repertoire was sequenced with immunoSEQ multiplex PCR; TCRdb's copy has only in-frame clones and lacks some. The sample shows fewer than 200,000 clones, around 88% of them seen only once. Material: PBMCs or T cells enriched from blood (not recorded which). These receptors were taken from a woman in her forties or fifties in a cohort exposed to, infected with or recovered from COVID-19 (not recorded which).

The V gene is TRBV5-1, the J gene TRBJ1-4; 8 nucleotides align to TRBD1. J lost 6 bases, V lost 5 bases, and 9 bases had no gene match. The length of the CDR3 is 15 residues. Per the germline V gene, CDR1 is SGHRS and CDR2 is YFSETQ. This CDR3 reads CASRRQGSEDEKLFF. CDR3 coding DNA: TGCGCCAGCAGACGACAGGGGAGCGAGGATGAAAAACTGTTTTTT.

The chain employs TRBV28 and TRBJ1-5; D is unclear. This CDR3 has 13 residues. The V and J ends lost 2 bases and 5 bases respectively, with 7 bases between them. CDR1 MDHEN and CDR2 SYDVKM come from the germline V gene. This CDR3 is CASSLREDQPQHF. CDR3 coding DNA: TGTGCCAGCAGTTTACGGGAAGATCAGCCCCAGCATTTT.

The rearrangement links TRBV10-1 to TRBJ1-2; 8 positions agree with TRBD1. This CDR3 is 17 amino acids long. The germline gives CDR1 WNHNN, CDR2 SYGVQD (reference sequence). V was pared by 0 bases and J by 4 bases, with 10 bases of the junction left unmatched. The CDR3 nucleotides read TGCGCCAGCAGTGAGTCTTGGCAGGGGGCAATGTGCTATGGCTACACCTTC. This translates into CASSESWQGAMCYGYTF.

CDR3 coding DNA: TGTGCCAGTAGTATAAGGGACAACAATCAGCCCCAGCATTTT. Residues: CASSIRDNNQPQHF. The chain employs TRBV19 and TRBJ1-5, with D maybe TRBD1 (6 bases). Trimming removed 2 bases at V and 3 bases at J, with 8 bases between. This CDR3 is 14 amino acids long. CDR1 is LNHDA and CDR2 is SQIVND in the germline V gene (reference sequence).

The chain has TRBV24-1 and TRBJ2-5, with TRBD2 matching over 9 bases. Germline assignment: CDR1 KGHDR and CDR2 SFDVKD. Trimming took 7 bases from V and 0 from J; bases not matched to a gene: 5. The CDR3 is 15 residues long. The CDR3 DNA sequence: TGTGCCACCAGCATGGGACTAGCCAACCAAGAGACCCAGTACTTC. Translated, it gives CATSMGLANQETQYF.

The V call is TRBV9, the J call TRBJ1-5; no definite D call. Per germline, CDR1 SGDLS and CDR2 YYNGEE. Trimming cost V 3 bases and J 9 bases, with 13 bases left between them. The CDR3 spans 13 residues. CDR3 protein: CASSGGALGPQHF. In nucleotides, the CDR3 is TGTGCCAGCAGCGGCGGAGCTCTAGGGCCCCAGCATTTT. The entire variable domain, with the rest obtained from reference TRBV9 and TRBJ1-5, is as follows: DSGVTQTPKHLITATGQRVTLRCSPRSGDLSVYWYQQSLDQGLQFLIQYYNGEERAKGNILERFSAQQFPDLHSELNLSSLELGDSALYFCASSGGALGPQHFGDGTRLSIL.

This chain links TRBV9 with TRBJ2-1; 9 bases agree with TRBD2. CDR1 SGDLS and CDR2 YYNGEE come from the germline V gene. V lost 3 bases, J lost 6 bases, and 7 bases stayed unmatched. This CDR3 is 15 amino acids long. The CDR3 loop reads CASSAAGGTFNEQFF. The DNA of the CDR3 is TGTGCCAGCAGCGCCGCGGGAGGGACGTTCAATGAGCAGTTCTTC.